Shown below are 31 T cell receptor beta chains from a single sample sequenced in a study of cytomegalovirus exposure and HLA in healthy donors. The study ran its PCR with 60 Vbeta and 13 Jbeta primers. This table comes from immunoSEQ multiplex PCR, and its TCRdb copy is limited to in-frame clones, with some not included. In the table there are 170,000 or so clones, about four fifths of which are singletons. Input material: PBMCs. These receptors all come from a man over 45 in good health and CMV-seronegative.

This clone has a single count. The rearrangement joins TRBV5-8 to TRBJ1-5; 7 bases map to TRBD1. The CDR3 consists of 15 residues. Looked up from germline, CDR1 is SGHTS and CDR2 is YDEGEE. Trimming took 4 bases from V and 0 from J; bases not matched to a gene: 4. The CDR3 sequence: CASSLRGASNQPQHF. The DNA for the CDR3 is TGTGCCAGCAGCCTCAGGGGGGCTAGCAATCAGCCCCAGCATTTT.

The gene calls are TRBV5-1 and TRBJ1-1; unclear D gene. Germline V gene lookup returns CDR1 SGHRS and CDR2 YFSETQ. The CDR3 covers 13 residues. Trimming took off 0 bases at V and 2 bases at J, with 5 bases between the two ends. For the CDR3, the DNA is TGCGCCAGCAGCTTGGACAGTAACACTGAAGCTTTCTTT. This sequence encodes CASSLDSNTEAFF.

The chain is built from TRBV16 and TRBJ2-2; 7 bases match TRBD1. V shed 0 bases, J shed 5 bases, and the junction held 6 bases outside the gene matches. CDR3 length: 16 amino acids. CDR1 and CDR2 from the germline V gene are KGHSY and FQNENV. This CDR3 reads CASSQSARGWTGELFF. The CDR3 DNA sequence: TGTGCCAGCAGCCAATCGGCCAGGGGGTGGACCGGGGAGCTGTTTTTT.

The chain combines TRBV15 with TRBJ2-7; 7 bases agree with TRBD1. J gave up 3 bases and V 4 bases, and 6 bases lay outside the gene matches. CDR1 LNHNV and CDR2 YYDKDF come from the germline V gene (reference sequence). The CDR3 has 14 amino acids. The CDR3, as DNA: TGTGCCACCAGCAAACCGGGACAGATCTACGAGCAGTACTTC. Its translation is CATSKPGQIYEQYF.

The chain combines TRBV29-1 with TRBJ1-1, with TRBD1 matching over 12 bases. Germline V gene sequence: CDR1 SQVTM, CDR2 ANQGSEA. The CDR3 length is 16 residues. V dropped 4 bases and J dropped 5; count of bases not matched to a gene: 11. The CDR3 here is CSVAGTGGDVVTEAFF. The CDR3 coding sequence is TGCAGCGTTGCCGGGACAGGGGGCGACGTGGTGACTGAAGCTTTCTTT. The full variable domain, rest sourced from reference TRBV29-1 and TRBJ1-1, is SAVISQKPSRDICQRGTSLTIQCQVDSQVTMMFWYRQQPGQSLTLIATANQGSEATYESGFVIDKFPISRPNLTFSTLTVSNMSPEDSSIYLCSVAGTGGDVVTEAFFGQGTRLTVV.

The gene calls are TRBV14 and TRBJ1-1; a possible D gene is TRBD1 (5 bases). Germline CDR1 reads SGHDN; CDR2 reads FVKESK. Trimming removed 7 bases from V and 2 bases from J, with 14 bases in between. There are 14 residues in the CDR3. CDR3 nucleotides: TGTGCCAGCAAAAGGGGATCTTCAAACACTGAAGCTTTCTTT. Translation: CASKRGSSNTEAFF.

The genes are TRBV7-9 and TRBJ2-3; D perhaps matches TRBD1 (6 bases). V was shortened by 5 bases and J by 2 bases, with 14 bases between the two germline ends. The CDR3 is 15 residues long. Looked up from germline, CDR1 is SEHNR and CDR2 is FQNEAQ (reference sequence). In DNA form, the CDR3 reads TGTGCCAGCAGCCCCAACAGGGATCCCACAGATACGCAGTATTTT. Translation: CASSPNRDPTDTQYF.

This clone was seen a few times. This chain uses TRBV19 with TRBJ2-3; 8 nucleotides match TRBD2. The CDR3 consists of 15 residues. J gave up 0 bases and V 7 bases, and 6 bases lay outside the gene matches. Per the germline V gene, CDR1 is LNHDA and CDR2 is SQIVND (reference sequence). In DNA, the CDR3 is TGTGCCAGTATCCGTAGCGGGGTTAGCACAGATACGCAGTATTTT. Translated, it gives CASIRSGVSTDTQYF.

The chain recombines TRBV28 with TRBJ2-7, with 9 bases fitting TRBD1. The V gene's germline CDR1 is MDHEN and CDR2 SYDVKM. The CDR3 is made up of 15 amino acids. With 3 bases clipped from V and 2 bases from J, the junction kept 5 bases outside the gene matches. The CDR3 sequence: CASSLPGTGTYEQYF. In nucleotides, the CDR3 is TGTGCCAGCAGTTTGCCCGGGACAGGGACCTACGAGCAGTACTTC.

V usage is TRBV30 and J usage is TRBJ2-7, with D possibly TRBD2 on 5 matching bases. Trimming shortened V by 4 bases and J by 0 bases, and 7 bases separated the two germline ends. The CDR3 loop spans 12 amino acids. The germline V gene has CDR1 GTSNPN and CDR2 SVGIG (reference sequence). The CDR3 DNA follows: TGTGCCTGGAAGAGGGACTCCTACGAGCAGTACTTC. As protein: CAWKRDSYEQYF.

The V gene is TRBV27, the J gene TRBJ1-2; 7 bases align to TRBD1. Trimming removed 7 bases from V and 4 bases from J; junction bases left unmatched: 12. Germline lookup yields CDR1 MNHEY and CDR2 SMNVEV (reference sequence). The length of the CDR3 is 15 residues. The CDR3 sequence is CASKLTGTALYGYTF. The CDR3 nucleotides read TGTGCCAGCAAATTAACCGGGACAGCCCTCTATGGCTACACCTTC.

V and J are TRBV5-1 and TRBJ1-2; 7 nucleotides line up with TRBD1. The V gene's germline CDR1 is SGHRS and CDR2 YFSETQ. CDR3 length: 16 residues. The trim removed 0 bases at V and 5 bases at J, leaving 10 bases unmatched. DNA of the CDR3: TGCGCCAGCAGCTTGGTACCGACAGGGAGGCAGTATGGCTACACCTTC. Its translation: CASSLVPTGRQYGYTF.

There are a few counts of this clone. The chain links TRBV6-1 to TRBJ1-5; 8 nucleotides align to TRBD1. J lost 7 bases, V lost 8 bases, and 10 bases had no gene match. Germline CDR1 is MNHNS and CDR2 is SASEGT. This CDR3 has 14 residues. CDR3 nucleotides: TGTGCCAGCGCCCGACAGGGGATCTCGCAGCCCCAGCATTTT. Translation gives CASARQGISQPQHF.

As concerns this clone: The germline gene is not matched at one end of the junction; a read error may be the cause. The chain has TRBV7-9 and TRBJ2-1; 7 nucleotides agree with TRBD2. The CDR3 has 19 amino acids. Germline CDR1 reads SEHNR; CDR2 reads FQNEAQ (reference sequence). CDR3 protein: CSSTFSTRAGGDSYNEQFF. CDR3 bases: TGTTCCAGCACCTTCTCGACCCGAGCTGGGGGGGACTCCTACAATGAGCAGTTCTTC.

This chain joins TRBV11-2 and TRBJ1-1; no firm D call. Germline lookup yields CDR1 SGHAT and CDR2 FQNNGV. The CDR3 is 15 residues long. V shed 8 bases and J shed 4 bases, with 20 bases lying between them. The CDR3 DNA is TGTGCCAGCTCTCTACACCGGACTGGCGGCACTGAAGCTTTCTTT. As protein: CASSLHRTGGTEAFF.

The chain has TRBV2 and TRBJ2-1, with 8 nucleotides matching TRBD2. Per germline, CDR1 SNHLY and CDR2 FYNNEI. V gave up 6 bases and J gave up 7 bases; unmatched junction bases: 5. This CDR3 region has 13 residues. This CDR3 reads CASRGLARNEQFF. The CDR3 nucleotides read TGTGCCAGCAGAGGACTAGCCCGGAATGAGCAGTTCTTC.

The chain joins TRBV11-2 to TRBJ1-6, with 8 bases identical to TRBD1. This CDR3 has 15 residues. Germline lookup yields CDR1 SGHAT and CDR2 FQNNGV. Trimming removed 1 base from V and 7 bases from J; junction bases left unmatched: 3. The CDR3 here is CASSLANRGNSPLHF. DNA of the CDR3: TGTGCCAGCAGCTTAGCAAACAGGGGGAATTCACCCCTCCACTTT.

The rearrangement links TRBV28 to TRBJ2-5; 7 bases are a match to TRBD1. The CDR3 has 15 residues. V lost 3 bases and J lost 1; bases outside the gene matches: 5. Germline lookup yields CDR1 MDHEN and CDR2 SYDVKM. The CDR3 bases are TGTGCCAGCAGTTTCCAAGGGGGCCCCCAAGAGACCCAGTACTTC. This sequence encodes CASSFQGGPQETQYF.

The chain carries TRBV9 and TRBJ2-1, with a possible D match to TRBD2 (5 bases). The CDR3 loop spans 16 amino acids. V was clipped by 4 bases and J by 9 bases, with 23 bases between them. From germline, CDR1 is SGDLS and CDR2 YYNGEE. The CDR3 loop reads CASSPPGSLVGSEQFF. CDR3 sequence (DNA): TGTGCCAGCAGCCCTCCGGGGAGTTTGGTGGGAAGTGAGCAGTTCTTC.

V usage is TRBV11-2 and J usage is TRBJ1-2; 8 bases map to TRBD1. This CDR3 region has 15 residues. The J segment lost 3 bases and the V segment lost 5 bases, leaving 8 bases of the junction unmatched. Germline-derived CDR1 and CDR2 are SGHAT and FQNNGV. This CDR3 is CASSALQGAHYGYTF. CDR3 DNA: TGTGCCAGCAGCGCTCTGCAGGGGGCCCACTATGGCTACACCTTC.

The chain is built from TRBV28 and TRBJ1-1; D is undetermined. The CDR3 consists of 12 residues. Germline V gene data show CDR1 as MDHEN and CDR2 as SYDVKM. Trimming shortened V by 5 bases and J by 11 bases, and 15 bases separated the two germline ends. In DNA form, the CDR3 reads TGTGCCAGCAGTCCTGCCCGACTGAGGGCTTTCTTT. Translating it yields CASSPARLRAFF.

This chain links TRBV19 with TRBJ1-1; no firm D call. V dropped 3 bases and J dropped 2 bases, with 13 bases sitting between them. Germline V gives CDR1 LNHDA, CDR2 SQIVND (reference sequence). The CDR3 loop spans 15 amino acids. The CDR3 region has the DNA TGTGCCAGTAGTATCCGCTCTGGGCTTAACACTGAAGCTTTCTTT. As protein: CASSIRSGLNTEAFF.

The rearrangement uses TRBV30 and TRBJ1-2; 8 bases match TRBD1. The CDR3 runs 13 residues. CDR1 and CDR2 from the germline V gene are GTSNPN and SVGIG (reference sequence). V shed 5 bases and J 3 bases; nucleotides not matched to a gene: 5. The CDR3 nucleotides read TGTGCCTGGGTACAGGGGGGTGACTATGGCTACACCTTC. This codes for CAWVQGGDYGYTF.

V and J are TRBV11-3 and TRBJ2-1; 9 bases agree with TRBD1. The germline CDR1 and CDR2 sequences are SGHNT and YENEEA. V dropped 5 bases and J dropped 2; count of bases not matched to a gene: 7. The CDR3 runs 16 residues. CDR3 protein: CASSNTDRGTYNEQFF. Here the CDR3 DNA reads TGTGCCAGCAGCAATACGGACAGGGGCACCTACAATGAGCAGTTCTTC. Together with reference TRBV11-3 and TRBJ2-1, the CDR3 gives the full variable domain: EAGVVQSPRYKIIEKKQPVAFWCNPISGHNTLYWYLQNLGQGPELLIRYENEEAVDDSQLPKDRFSAERLKGVDSTLKIQPAELGDSAVYLCASSNTDRGTYNEQFFGPGTRLTVL.

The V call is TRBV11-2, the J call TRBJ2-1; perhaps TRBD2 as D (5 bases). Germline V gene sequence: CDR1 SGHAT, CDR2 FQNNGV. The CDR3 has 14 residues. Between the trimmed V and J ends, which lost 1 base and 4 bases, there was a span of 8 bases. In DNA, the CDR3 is TGTGCCAGCAGCTTAGCAACGGGGTACAATGAGCAGTTCTTC. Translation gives CASSLATGYNEQFF.

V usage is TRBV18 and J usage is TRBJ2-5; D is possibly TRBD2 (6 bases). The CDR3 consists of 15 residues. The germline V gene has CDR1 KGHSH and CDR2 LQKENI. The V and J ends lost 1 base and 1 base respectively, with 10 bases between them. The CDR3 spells CASSPRLASQETQYF. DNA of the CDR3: TGTGCCAGCTCACCACGCCTAGCGAGCCAAGAGACCCAGTACTTC.

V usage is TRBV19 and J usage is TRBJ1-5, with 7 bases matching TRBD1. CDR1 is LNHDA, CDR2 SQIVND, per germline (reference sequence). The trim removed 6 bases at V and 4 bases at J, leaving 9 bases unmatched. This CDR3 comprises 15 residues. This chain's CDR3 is CASRPTGTANQPQHF. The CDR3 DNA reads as TGTGCCAGTAGGCCTACCGGGACAGCGAATCAGCCCCAGCATTTT.

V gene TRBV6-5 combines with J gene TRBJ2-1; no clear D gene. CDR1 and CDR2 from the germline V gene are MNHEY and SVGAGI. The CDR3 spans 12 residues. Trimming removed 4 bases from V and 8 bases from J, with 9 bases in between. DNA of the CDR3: TGTGCCAGCAGTTTCGGTCGATATGAGCAGTTCTTC. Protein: CASSFGRYEQFF.

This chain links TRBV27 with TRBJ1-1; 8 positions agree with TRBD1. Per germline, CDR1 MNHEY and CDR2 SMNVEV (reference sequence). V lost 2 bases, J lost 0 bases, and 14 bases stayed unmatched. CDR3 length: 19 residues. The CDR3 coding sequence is TGTGCCAGCAGTTTAGGACAGGGACGGTGGTTCGGAATGAACACTGAAGCTTTCTTT. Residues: CASSLGQGRWFGMNTEAFF.

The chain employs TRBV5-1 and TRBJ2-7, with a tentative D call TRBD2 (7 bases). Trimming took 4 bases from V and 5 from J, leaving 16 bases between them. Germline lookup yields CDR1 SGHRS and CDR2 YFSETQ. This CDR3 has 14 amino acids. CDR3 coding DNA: TGCGCCAGCAGCCCGGAGGGGGGGCTAGACGAGCAGTACTTC. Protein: CASSPEGGLDEQYF.

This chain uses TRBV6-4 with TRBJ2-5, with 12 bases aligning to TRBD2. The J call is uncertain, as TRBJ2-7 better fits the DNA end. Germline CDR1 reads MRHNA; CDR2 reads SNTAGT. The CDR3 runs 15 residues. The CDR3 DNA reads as TGTGCCAGCAGGAAACTAGCGGGAGGTACCTACGAGCAGTACTTC. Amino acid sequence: CASRKLAGGTYEQYF.